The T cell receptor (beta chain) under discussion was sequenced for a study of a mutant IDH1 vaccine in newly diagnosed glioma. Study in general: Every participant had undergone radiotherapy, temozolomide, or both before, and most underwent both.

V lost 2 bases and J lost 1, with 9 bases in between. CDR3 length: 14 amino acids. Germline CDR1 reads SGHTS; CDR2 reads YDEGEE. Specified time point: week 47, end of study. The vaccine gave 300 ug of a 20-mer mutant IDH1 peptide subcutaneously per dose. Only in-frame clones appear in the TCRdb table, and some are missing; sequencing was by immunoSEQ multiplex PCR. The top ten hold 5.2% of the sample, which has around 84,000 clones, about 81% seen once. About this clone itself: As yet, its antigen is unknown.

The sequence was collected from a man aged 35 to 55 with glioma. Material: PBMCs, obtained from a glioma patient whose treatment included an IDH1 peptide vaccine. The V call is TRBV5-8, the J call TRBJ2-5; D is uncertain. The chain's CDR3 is CASSFTSTQETQYF. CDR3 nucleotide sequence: TGTGCCAGCAGCTTCACTTCTACCCAAGAGACCCAGTACTTC. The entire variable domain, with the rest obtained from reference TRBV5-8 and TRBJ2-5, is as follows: EAGVTQSPTHLIKTRGQQATLRCSPISGHTSVYWYQQALGLGLQFLLWYDEGEERNRGNFPPRFSGRQFPNYSSELNVNALELEDSALYLCASSFTSTQETQYFGPGTRLLVL.